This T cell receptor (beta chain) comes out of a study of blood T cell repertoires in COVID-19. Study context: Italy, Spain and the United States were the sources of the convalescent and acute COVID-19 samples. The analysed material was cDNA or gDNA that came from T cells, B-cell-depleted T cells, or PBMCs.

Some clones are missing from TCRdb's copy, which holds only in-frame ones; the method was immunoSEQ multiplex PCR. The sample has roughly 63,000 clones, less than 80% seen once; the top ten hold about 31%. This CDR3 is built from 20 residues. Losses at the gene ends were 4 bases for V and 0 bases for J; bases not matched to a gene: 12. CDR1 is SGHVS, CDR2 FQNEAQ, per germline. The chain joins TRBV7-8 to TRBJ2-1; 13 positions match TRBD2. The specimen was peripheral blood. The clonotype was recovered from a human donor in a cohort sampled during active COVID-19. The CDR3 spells CASSWRLAGGRYSSYNEQFF. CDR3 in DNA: TGTGCCAGCAGCTGGCGACTAGCGGGAGGCCGATATAGCTCCTACAATGAGCAGTTCTTC.